These T cell receptor beta chains were read from a single sample in a study of blood T cell repertoires in COVID-19. TCRdb's table, derived via immunoSEQ multiplex PCR, lists solely in-frame clones and lacks some. This sample carries 200,000 to 300,000 clones, 70% to 90% of them seen once, and the ten largest clones take 3% to 4%. Source material: peripheral blood. Source of these receptors: a woman aged 40 to 50 with acute or convalescent COVID-19. CDR3s include the opening cysteine and the closing phenylalanine or tryptophan. The order of the fields is D gene, J gene, clone size, V gene, CDR3 DNA, CDR3 protein. The D gene is left open where the match is weak. The listing skips clone size in some rows; elsewhere it reads once, few, many or a size class.

. | TRBJ1-1 | . | TRBV2 | TGTGCCAGCCGGGTGAGTCGGAACACTGAAGCTTTCTTT | CASRVSRNTEAFF
TRBD1 | TRBJ1-2 | . | TRBV24-1 | TGTGCCACCAGTGATCCCGGGACAGGCTATGGCTACACCTTC | CATSDPGTGYGYTF
TRBD2 | TRBJ2-1 | . | TRBV10-1 | TGCGCCAGCAGTGATAGCGGGGGGGCACTCGAGCAGTTCTTC | CASSDSGGALEQFF
. | TRBJ1-5 | . | TRBV5-1 | TGCGCCAGCATCAGAGGCAGCTATAGCAATCAGCCCCAGCATTTT | CASIRGSYSNQPQHF
. | TRBJ1-4 | . | TRBV19 | TGTGCCAGTAGTTCTGCAGGAGGCAATGAAAAACTGTTTTTT | CASSSAGGNEKLFF
. | TRBJ1-5 | . | TRBV6-1 | TGTGCCAGCAGTGAAGAGGGGCCCAATCAGCCCCAGCATTTT | CASSEEGPNQPQHF
. | TRBJ2-3 | . | TRBV5-4 | TGTGCCCATAAATACGGGGATACGCAGTATTTT | CAHKYGDTQYF
TRBD2 | TRBJ2-5 | . | TRBV7-2 | TGTGCCAGCAGCCCCCGGGTTAGCGGGGGGGCAGAGACCCAGTACTTC | CASSPRVSGGAETQYF
. | TRBJ2-1 | few | TRBV12-3/TRBV12-4 | TGTGCCAGCAGTTTTAGCTCCTACAATGAGCAGTTCTTC | CASSFSSYNEQFF
. | TRBJ2-6 | . | TRBV7-9 | TGTGCCAGCAGCTTCCCTGCTGGAGGCAACGTCCTGACTTTC | CASSFPAGGNVLTF
. | TRBJ2-4 | once | TRBV19 | TGTGCCAGTAGTATGACAGGAGCGGGGAAAAACATTCAGTACTTC | CASSMTGAGKNIQYF
TRBD2 | TRBJ2-3 | . | TRBV5-1 | TGCGCCAGCAGCTGGGGAGCGGGGGGGTCCACAGATACGCAGTATTTT | CASSWGAGGSTDTQYF
. | TRBJ1-3 | few | TRBV9 | TGTGCCAGCAGCGTAGGAGGGGACAGAAACACCATATATTTT | CASSVGGDRNTIYF
. | TRBJ1-1 | . | TRBV14 | TGTGCCAGCAGTCGTGGGGGGGGCACTGAAGCTTTCTTT | CASSRGGGTEAFF
TRBD1 | TRBJ1-1 | once | TRBV4-1 | TGCGCCAGCAGCCAATTCGGACAGGGTGACACTGAAGCTTTCTTT | CASSQFGQGDTEAFF
. | TRBJ1-4 | . | TRBV2 | TGTGCCAGCAGTGGGGACTATGAAAAACTGTTTTTT | CASSGDYEKLFF
TRBD2 | TRBJ2-1 | once | TRBV5-1 | TGCGCCAGCAGCCGAGGGGCAACGGCGGGGGGTCCATACAATGAGCAGTTCTTC | CASSRGATAGGPYNEQFF
TRBD1 | TRBJ2-2 | . | TRBV29-1 | TGCAGCGGATCAGGGGGCGAGACCGGGGAGCTGTTTTTT | CSGSGGETGELFF
. | TRBJ1-1 | . | TRBV6-4 | TGTGCCAGCAGTGCGAGTAGCGGGGTGTTCACTGAAGCTTTCTTT | CASSASSGVFTEAFF
TRBD1 | TRBJ2-2 | . | TRBV4-1 | TGCGCCAGCAGCCAGCAAGGGGGCCCCAACACCGGGGAGCTGTTTTTT | CASSQQGGPNTGELFF
TRBD2 | TRBJ2-4 | . | TRBV5-1 | TGCGCCAGCAGCTCCGGGTCCGGGACTAGCGGGGGGGCAGGAAACATTCAGTACTTC | CASSSGSGTSGGAGNIQYF
TRBD1 | TRBJ1-1 | . | TRBV14 | TGTGCCAGCAGCCAAGATCTTACGGACAGGACTGAAGCTTTCTTT | CASSQDLTDRTEAFF
TRBD1 | TRBJ1-2 | few | TRBV29-1 | TGCAGCGTTGTGACAGGGGCAGGTGGCTACACCTTC | CSVVTGAGGYTF
. | TRBJ1-2 | many | TRBV20-1 | TGCAGTGCTTCCGTTCGAGGTGGCTACACCTTC | CSASVRGGYTF
. | TRBJ1-2 | . | TRBV5-1 | TGCGCCAGCAGCTTAACCCCCGAGCAGCCTCGGGGCTATGGCTACACCTTC | CASSLTPEQPRGYGYTF
TRBD1 | TRBJ1-4 | . | TRBV5-1 | TGCGCCAGCAGCCTTGGGGGGACAGCAACTAATGAAAAACTGTTTTTT | CASSLGGTATNEKLFF